The 21 T cell receptor beta chains in this list originate from one sample, sequenced in a study of T cell responses to AZD1222 COVID-19 vaccine. Only in-frame clones appear in the TCRdb table, and some are missing; sequencing was by immunoSEQ multiplex PCR. The sample holds 200,000 or so clones, approximately 92% seen once. Sequencing used peripheral blood, obtained on day 0 of AZD1222 vaccination. These receptors all stem from an adult in good health.

The CDR3 loop reads CASRRSSDGHYGYTF. The DNA of the CDR3 is TGTGCCAGCAGGCGCTCCTCCGACGGACACTATGGCTACACCTTC. V gene TRBV3-1 (or the pseudogene TRBV3-2) combines with J gene TRBJ1-2; D remains ambiguous. CDR1 and CDR2 (germline): LGHDT, YNNKEL (reference sequence). V lost 6 bases and J 3 bases, leaving 17 bases between the germline ends. The CDR3 spans 15 residues.

The rearrangement links TRBV11-2 to TRBJ2-1, with TRBD2 matching 15 bases. The CDR3 is 16 amino acids. The junction had 11 bases not matched to a gene; V was cut back by 5 bases and J by 12 bases. Germline CDR1 reads SGHAT; CDR2 reads FQNNGV. CDR3 protein: CASSNALGLAGGRQFF. CDR3 DNA: TGTGCCAGCAGCAACGCCCTCGGACTAGCGGGAGGGCGGCAGTTCTTC. Full variable domain (outside the CDR3, taken from reference TRBV11-2 and TRBJ2-1): EAGVAQSPRYKIIEKRQSVAFWCNPISGHATLYWYQQILGQGPKLLIQFQNNGVVDDSQLPKDRFSAERLKGVDSTLKIQPAKLEDSAVYLCASSNALGLAGGRQFFGPGTRLTVL.

The rearrangement links TRBV5-1 to TRBJ1-3, with D unresolved. The length of the CDR3 is 14 residues. The germline V gene has CDR1 SGHRS and CDR2 YFSETQ. V was trimmed by 6 bases and J by 2 bases, leaving 12 bases between them. The CDR3 nucleotides are TGCGCCAGCACCTTCGGCGGAACTGGAAACACCATATATTTT. Amino acids: CASTFGGTGNTIYF.

J is TRBJ2-1 and V is TRBV10-1; TRBD2 aligns across 13 bases. The junction had 5 bases not matched to a gene; V was cut back by 5 bases and J by 7 bases. CDR3 length: 15 residues. The germline V gene has CDR1 WNHNN and CDR2 SYGVQD (reference sequence). The CDR3 region is CASSTGLAGANEQFF. CDR3 nucleotides: TGCGCCAGCAGTACCGGACTAGCGGGAGCAAATGAGCAGTTCTTC.

The CDR3 bases are TGCAGCGTTGGTCCCAGGTTGAACACTGAAGCTTTCTTT. Amino acids: CSVGPRLNTEAFF. This sequence joins TRBV29-1 and TRBJ1-1, with unresolved D. Germline CDR1 SQVTM, CDR2 ANQGSEA. V lost 4 bases to trimming and J lost 0 bases, with 9 bases between them. This CDR3 contains 13 residues.

The rearrangement joins TRBV11-2 to TRBJ2-7; D unclear. The CDR3 covers 15 residues. V lost 3 bases and J 1 base, leaving 13 bases between the germline ends. Germline lookup yields CDR1 SGHAT and CDR2 FQNNGV. The CDR3 reads CASSLVPSRSYEQYF. CDR3 nucleotide sequence: TGTGCCAGCAGCTTGGTGCCGAGCCGATCCTACGAGCAGTACTTC.

Turning to this clone: The same CDR3 arises from other DNA sequences in this sample as well. This chain uses TRBV7-9 with TRBJ1-5; D not certain. The CDR3 is made up of 13 amino acids. Germline V lookup: CDR1 SEHNR, CDR2 FQNEAQ (reference sequence). Trimming pared 6 bases from V and 2 bases from J, leaving 8 bases between. CDR3 residues: CASSLRGNQPQHF. DNA for the CDR3: TGTGCCAGCAGTTTGAGGGGCAATCAGCCCCAGCATTTT.

V gene TRBV5-8 combines with J gene TRBJ1-2; TRBD1 is a possible D gene (6 bases). Trimming shortened V by 0 bases and J by 6 bases, and 15 bases separated the two germline ends. The CDR3 consists of 15 residues. Looked up from germline, CDR1 is SGHTS and CDR2 is YDEGEE. The CDR3 protein is CASSLGVQGVHGYTF. The CDR3 nucleotides are TGTGCCAGCAGCTTGGGGGTACAGGGAGTACATGGCTACACCTTC.

The genes are TRBV7-2 and TRBJ2-3; 13 bases are shared with TRBD2. The CDR3 length is 15 residues. V was pared by 4 bases and J by 11 bases, with 9 bases of the junction left unmatched. In germline, CDR1 is SGHTA, CDR2 FQGNSA. CDR3 loop: CASSSWGLAGQRQYF. CDR3 coding DNA: TGTGCCAGCAGCTCGTGGGGACTAGCGGGGCAGCGGCAGTATTTT.

This clone appeared a few times. The V gene is TRBV24-1, the J gene TRBJ2-2, with D perhaps assigned TRBD1 or TRBD2 (5 bases each). Germline CDR1 and CDR2: KGHDR and SFDVKD. The CDR3 has 18 amino acids. Trimming left V 7 bases short and J 3 bases short, with 23 bases between. The CDR3 DNA follows: TGTGCCACCAGCCATAGGACCCCGGGGCGCCTAGACACCGGGGAGCTGTTTTTT. This translates into CATSHRTPGRLDTGELFF.

This chain joins TRBV7-3 and TRBJ1-1, with D possibly TRBD1 on 5 matching bases. The CDR3 consists of 12 residues. Looked up from germline, CDR1 is SGHTA and CDR2 is FQGTGA. Trimming pared 5 bases from V and 7 bases from J, leaving 11 bases between. The CDR3 bases are TGTGCCAGCAGCCCCTCCGGGGGTGAAGCTTTCTTT. It specifies CASSPSGGEAFF.

The chain combines TRBV7-9 with TRBJ1-3, with a possible D match to TRBD1 (6 bases). The CDR3 consists of 18 residues. From germline, CDR1 is SEHNR and CDR2 FQNEAQ (reference sequence). V lost 5 bases to trimming and J lost 3 bases, with 23 bases between them. Here the CDR3 reads CASSRYETTGTLGNTIYF. In DNA form, the CDR3 reads TGTGCCAGCAGCCGCTACGAAACGACCGGGACACTTGGAAACACCATATATTTT.

The gene calls are TRBV7-2 and TRBJ1-3; TRBD1 matches 8 bases. The germline CDR1 and CDR2 sequences are SGHTA and FQGNSA. The J segment lost 5 bases and the V segment lost 2 bases, leaving 2 bases of the junction unmatched. The CDR3 consists of 14 residues. CDR3 nucleotide sequence: TGTGCCAGCAGCTTACGGACAGGGCGAAACACCATATATTTT. Translating it yields CASSLRTGRNTIYF.

The rearrangement uses TRBV4-1 and TRBJ1-5, with TRBD1 matching 7 bases. The V gene end was trimmed by 0 bases and the J gene end by 3 bases; junction bases not matched to a gene: 14. Looked up from germline, CDR1 is MGHRA and CDR2 is YSYEKL. CDR3 length equals 19 residues. The CDR3 reads CASSQDLPGTDGDNQPQHF. Written as DNA, the CDR3 is TGCGCCAGCAGCCAAGACTTACCAGGGACAGACGGTGACAATCAGCCCCAGCATTTT.

Comment on this clone: The junction shows a germline mismatch at one end, possibly a read error. The rearrangement links TRBV5-1 to TRBJ1-1; tentatively, D is TRBD1 (5 bases). Germline lookup yields CDR1 SGHRS and CDR2 YFSETQ. The CDR3 covers 13 residues. The CDR3 DNA follows: TGCGCCAGCAGATTGGGGGGGAGGCCTGAAGCTTTCTTT. Protein: CASRLGGRPEAFF.

The chain links TRBV6-5 to TRBJ2-1, with D maybe TRBD2 (5 bases). The CDR3 is 15 residues long. With 0 bases removed from V and 12 bases from J, the gap between germline ends came to 18 bases. Germline V gene sequence: CDR1 MNHEY, CDR2 SVGAGI. This CDR3 is CASSYSIRREGGQFF. The CDR3, as DNA: TGTGCCAGCAGTTACTCGATCCGGCGCGAGGGTGGGCAGTTCTTC.

This chain links TRBV7-9 with TRBJ2-7; D is undetermined. V dropped 1 base and J dropped 2 bases, with 9 bases sitting between them. CDR3 length: 14 amino acids. Per germline, CDR1 SEHNR and CDR2 FQNEAQ (reference sequence). The CDR3 reads CASSLGIETYEQYF. CDR3 nucleotide sequence: TGTGCCAGCAGCTTAGGAATCGAGACCTACGAGCAGTACTTC.

This clone has ten or more counts. The CDR3 sequence: CASSYGQSSYEQYV. In DNA form, the CDR3 reads TGTGCCAGCAGTTACGGACAGAGCTCCTACGAGCAGTACGTC. The chain combines TRBV6-2 or TRBV6-3 with TRBJ2-7, with a tentative D call TRBD1 (6 bases). Trimming took off 2 bases at V and 0 bases at J, with 8 bases between the two ends. Germline lookup yields CDR1 MNHEY and CDR2 SVGEGT. This CDR3 has 14 amino acids.

This CDR3 is CASSIDSGGSGSYNEQFF. CDR3 in DNA: TGTGCCAGTAGTATAGATAGCGGGGGCTCTGGTTCCTACAATGAGCAGTTCTTC. V gene TRBV19 combines with J gene TRBJ2-1, with TRBD2 matching over 9 bases. CDR1 LNHDA and CDR2 SQIVND come from the germline V gene (reference sequence). The CDR3 totals 18 residues. Unmatched junction bases numbered 7, after V lost 0 bases and J lost 1 base.

CDR3 sequence: CASSYRPVQNTEAFF. Written as DNA, the CDR3 is TGTGCCAGCAGTTACCGGCCGGTTCAGAACACTGAAGCTTTCTTT. The chain joins TRBV6-5 to TRBJ1-1; D is undetermined. Trimming pared 2 bases from V and 1 base from J, leaving 11 bases between. The CDR3 runs 15 residues. Per germline, CDR1 MNHEY and CDR2 SVGAGI.

This clone was seen just once. This rearrangement joins TRBV7-9 to TRBJ1-2; D unclear. Trimming took 3 bases from V and 4 from J, leaving 9 bases between them. The length of the CDR3 is 13 residues. Germline CDR1 reads SEHNR; CDR2 reads FQNEAQ (reference sequence). DNA of the CDR3: TGTGCCAGCAGCTTGGGGTTTGGCTATGGCTACACCTTC. Amino acids: CASSLGFGYGYTF.